This T cell receptor beta chain originates from a study of regulatory T cells in long-lasting Graves disease. Background on the study: Graves' patients with a new diagnosis had received antithyroid drugs under 3 months.

The CDR3 sequence is 16 residues long. The junction had 3 bases not matched to a gene; V was cut back by 0 bases and J by 2 bases. From germline, CDR1 is MNHEY and CDR2 SVGAGI. This clonotype was observed many times. Time point described: newly diagnosed GD, antithyroid drugs for less than 3 months. PBMC RNA was the source of the TCR library. Collection of peripheral blood (about 8.8 milliliters) was done using EDTA tubes. Arm-PCR of CDR3 regions with iRepertoire HTBI primers generated TCR beta libraries. TCRdb analysed the multiplex PCR reads with MiXCR anew, one entry per CDR3 protein. The sample yields some 250,000 distinct CDR3 sequences, 20% to 25% seen once.

The receptor was isolated from a female donor with Graves disease. Here the sequenced sample was peripheral blood mononuclear cells (PBMCs), taken at new diagnosis, from a patient treated with antithyroid drugs. The J gene is TRBJ2-1, the V gene TRBV6-5, with 8 nucleotides matching TRBD2. CDR3 region: CASSYSGSGAYNEQFF. The CDR3 nucleotides are TGTGCCAGCAGTTACTCGGGTAGCGGGGCCTACAATGAGCAGTTCTTC.